The 21 T cell receptor beta chains in this list originate from one sample, sequenced in a study of T cells of healthy individuals. TCRdb ran MiXCR on the 5' RACE reads and lists one entry per CDR3 protein. The table lists 60,000 to 70,000 distinct CDR3 sequences, around 15% of them singletons. The receptors come from a human donor in good health.

This clonotype was detected a few times. The V gene is TRBV7-6, the J gene TRBJ2-3; no definite D call. The CDR3 is 14 amino acids. Between the trimmed V and J ends, which lost 7 bases and 0 bases, there was a span of 11 bases. Germline-derived CDR1 and CDR2 are SGHVS and FNYEAQ. CDR3: CASNRLSSTDTQYF. The CDR3 nucleotides are TGTGCCAGCAATCGGCTCTCTAGCACAGATACGCAGTATTTT.

The V call is TRBV20-1, the J call TRBJ1-6, with D tentatively TRBD1 (5 bases). The CDR3 runs 16 residues. From germline, CDR1 is DFQATT and CDR2 SNEGSKA (reference sequence). The V end was cut by 0 bases, the J end by 8 bases, with 17 bases between. The CDR3 loop reads CSARDYKGSEYSPLHF. The CDR3 DNA sequence: TGCAGTGCTAGAGATTATAAGGGGTCGGAGTATTCACCCCTCCACTTT.

This clonotype was counted ten times or more. This rearrangement joins TRBV11-2 to TRBJ2-1, with a tentative D call TRBD2 (5 bases). There are 14 residues in the CDR3. Germline loops: CDR1 SGHAT, CDR2 FQNNGV. Trimming removed 1 base from V and 2 bases from J, with 6 bases in between. CDR3 DNA sequence: TGTGCCAGCAGCTTAGCGGGAACCTACAATGAGCAGTTCTTC. This gives the protein CASSLAGTYNEQFF. The whole variable domain, filled in from reference TRBV11-2 and TRBJ2-1, reads EAGVAQSPRYKIIEKRQSVAFWCNPISGHATLYWYQQILGQGPKLLIQFQNNGVVDDSQLPKDRFSAERLKGVDSTLKIQPAKLEDSAVYLCASSLAGTYNEQFFGPGTRLTVL.

This clonotype came up many times. The chain is built from TRBV20-1 and TRBJ1-1, with a tentative D call TRBD1 (6 bases). The CDR3 totals 12 residues. Germline V gene data show CDR1 as DFQATT and CDR2 as SNEGSKA (reference sequence). In nucleotides, the CDR3 is TGCAGGGCTGATACAGGGACCACTGAAGCTTTCTTT. Its protein is CRADTGTTEAFF.

The rearrangement links TRBV11-1 to TRBJ1-6, with unresolved D. The CDR3 covers 13 residues. V gave up 1 base and J gave up 7 bases, with 5 bases separating them. CDR1 is SGHAT, CDR2 FQDESV, per germline (reference sequence). The CDR3 DNA reads TGTGCCAGCAGCTTAGTTCGGAATTCACCCCTCCACTTT. This encodes CASSLVRNSPLHF.

Only a few counts were recorded for this clonotype. This rearrangement joins TRBV9 to TRBJ2-3; the D gene is possibly TRBD2 (5 bases). CDR1 is SGDLS and CDR2 is YYNGEE in the germline V gene. Trimming stripped 3 bases from V and 6 bases from J, with 5 bases between. The CDR3 covers 11 residues. CDR3 protein: CASSERDTQYF. The CDR3 DNA sequence: TGTGCCAGCAGCGAGCGGGATACGCAGTATTTT.

A few counts support this clonotype. This chain uses TRBV21-1 with TRBJ1-5. TRBV21-1 is a pseudogene locus. The CDR3 loop spans 13 amino acids. CDR3 in DNA: TGTGCCAGCACCGGAGATAGCAATCAGCCCCAGCATTTT. Amino acids: CASTGDSNQPQHF.

This clonotype was seen repeatedly, ten times or more. The CDR3 protein is CASSLLGVRGQDNEQFF. CDR3 nucleotide sequence: TGTGCCAGCAGTTTATTAGGCGTCCGGGGACAGGACAATGAGCAGTTCTTC. The rearrangement joins TRBV27 to TRBJ2-1, with TRBD1 matching 8 bases. Germline loops: CDR1 MNHEY, CDR2 SMNVEV (reference sequence). V lost 1 base and J lost 5; bases outside the gene matches: 10. CDR3 length: 17 amino acids.

This clonotype was observed a handful of times. The V call is TRBV5-5, the J call TRBJ1-1, with TRBD1 as a possible D gene (5 bases). Germline loops: CDR1 SGHKS, CDR2 YYEKEE (reference sequence). The CDR3 is 12 amino acids. V lost 4 bases and J lost 6, with 10 bases in between. CDR3 loop: CASSPGGAEAFF. For the CDR3, the DNA is TGTGCCAGCAGCCCGGGGGGGGCTGAAGCTTTCTTT.

This clonotype was found many times. DNA of the CDR3: TGCAGTGCTTGGACAGGGGGCATCTCTGGCTACACCTTC. It codes for CSAWTGGISGYTF. This chain joins TRBV20-1 and TRBJ1-2, with 11 nucleotides matching TRBD1. The CDR3 has 13 amino acids. The V segment lost 5 bases and the J segment 7 bases; nucleotides outside the gene matches: 6. Germline CDR1 and CDR2: DFQATT and SNEGSKA (reference sequence).

The chain is built from TRBV20-1 and TRBJ2-3; 13 bases are shared with TRBD2. Per the germline V gene, CDR1 is DFQATT and CDR2 is SNEGSKA (reference sequence). The V and J ends lost 1 base and 1 base, in that order; junction bases with no gene match: 8. The CDR3 length is 18 residues. As DNA, the CDR3 is TGCAGTGCTAGAGGCTTGCTGACTAGCGGGAGGCGCACAGATACGCAGTATTTT. Amino acid sequence: CSARGLLTSGRRTDTQYF.

The chain carries TRBV2 and TRBJ2-3; weak D call: TRBD2 (5 bases). The CDR3 has 13 residues. The germline gives CDR1 SNHLY, CDR2 FYNNEI. Trimming removed 4 bases at V and 5 bases at J, with 10 bases between. CDR3: CASSVREIDTQYF. For the CDR3, the DNA is TGTGCCAGCAGTGTTCGGGAAATAGATACGCAGTATTTT.

This clonotype has ten or more counts. The chain has TRBV5-4 and TRBJ2-7, with TRBD1 matching over 7 bases. The V gene's germline CDR1 is SGHNT and CDR2 YYREEE (reference sequence). The CDR3 loop spans 15 amino acids. V shed 4 bases, J shed 4 bases, and the junction held 11 bases outside the gene matches. CDR3 sequence: CASSREKGARYEQYF. Written as DNA, the CDR3 is TGTGCCAGCAGCCGGGAAAAGGGGGCTCGATACGAGCAGTACTTC.

This clonotype turned up a few times. J is TRBJ1-2 and V is TRBV6-2 or TRBV6-3; D ambiguous. Germline V CDR1 and CDR2: MNHEY, SVGEGT. The CDR3 sequence is 15 residues long. V was cut by 7 bases and J by 6 bases, with 21 bases left in between. The CDR3 is CASTRADLRGNGYTF. DNA for the CDR3: TGTGCCAGCACTCGGGCGGACCTGCGAGGGAATGGCTACACCTTC.

This clonotype was counted at least ten times. V usage is TRBV5-1 and J usage is TRBJ1-4; 8 bases fit TRBD1. CDR1 is SGHRS and CDR2 is YFSETQ in the germline V gene. This CDR3 is 14 amino acids long. V trimming: 5 bases; J trimming: 2 bases; junction bases outside the gene matches: 2. This CDR3 reads CASRTGATNEKLFF. The DNA of the CDR3 is TGCGCCAGCAGGACAGGGGCGACTAATGAAAAACTGTTTTTT.

The chain couples TRBV25-1 to TRBJ1-1; D ambiguous. This CDR3 has 13 residues. Germline V gene lookup returns CDR1 MGHDK and CDR2 SYGVNS. Trimming took off 1 base at V and 4 bases at J, with 7 bases between the two ends. Here the CDR3 DNA reads TGTGCCAGCAGTGAATGGGGAGGCACTGAAGCTTTCTTT. Amino acids: CASSEWGGTEAFF.

The gene calls are TRBV20-1 and TRBJ2-1; D tentatively fits TRBD1 or TRBD2 (5 bases each). CDR1 DFQATT and CDR2 SNEGSKA come from the germline V gene (reference sequence). This CDR3 is built from 16 residues. Trimming removed 4 bases from V and 4 bases from J, with 20 bases in between. The CDR3 bases are TGCAGTGCTATTCGGGGAGCCGGGACGAGTTACAATGAGCAGTTCTTC. It translates to CSAIRGAGTSYNEQFF.

This clonotype was found many times. This chain uses TRBV10-2 with TRBJ2-6; D unclear. This CDR3 contains 17 residues. V shed 3 bases and J shed 0 bases, with 12 bases lying between them. Germline V gene data show CDR1 as WSHSY and CDR2 as SAAADI. The CDR3 loop reads CASSDTVRHSGANVLTF. The CDR3 nucleotides are TGCGCCAGCAGTGACACGGTCAGACACTCTGGGGCCAACGTCCTGACTTTC.

This chain uses TRBV2 with TRBJ2-3; 9 nucleotides line up with TRBD1. Germline trimming cut 8 bases from V and 1 base from J; bases unmatched to any gene: 1. CDR1 SNHLY and CDR2 FYNNEI come from the germline V gene. The CDR3 contains 13 residues. DNA for the CDR3: TGTGCCAGCCGGGACAGGGGCACAGATACGCAGTATTTT. Amino acid sequence: CASRDRGTDTQYF. The complete variable domain, with remaining parts taken from reference TRBV2 and TRBJ2-3, reads EPEVTQTPSHQVTQMGQEVILRCVPISNHLYFYWYRQILGQKVEFLVSFYNNEISEKSEIFDDQFSVERPDGSNFTLKIRSTKLEDSAMYFCASRDRGTDTQYFGPGTRLTVL.

The CDR3 sequence is CASSGWTGEETQYF. The CDR3 region has the DNA TGCGCCAGCAGCGGCTGGACAGGGGAAGAGACCCAGTACTTC. V usage is TRBV5-1 and J usage is TRBJ2-5; TRBD1 matches 9 bases. The CDR3 runs 14 residues. Germline trimming cut 4 bases from V and 3 bases from J; bases unmatched to any gene: 4. Germline loops: CDR1 SGHRS, CDR2 YFSETQ.

The chain combines TRBV20-1 with TRBJ2-3; TRBD2 matches at 10 bases. In germline, CDR1 is DFQATT, CDR2 SNEGSKA (reference sequence). The CDR3 contains 15 residues. The V and J ends lost 3 bases and 2 bases, in that order; junction bases with no gene match: 5. The CDR3 coding sequence is TGCAGTGCTAGCCCCCTAGCGGGGGACACAGATACGCAGTATTTT. Encoded protein: CSASPLAGDTDTQYF.